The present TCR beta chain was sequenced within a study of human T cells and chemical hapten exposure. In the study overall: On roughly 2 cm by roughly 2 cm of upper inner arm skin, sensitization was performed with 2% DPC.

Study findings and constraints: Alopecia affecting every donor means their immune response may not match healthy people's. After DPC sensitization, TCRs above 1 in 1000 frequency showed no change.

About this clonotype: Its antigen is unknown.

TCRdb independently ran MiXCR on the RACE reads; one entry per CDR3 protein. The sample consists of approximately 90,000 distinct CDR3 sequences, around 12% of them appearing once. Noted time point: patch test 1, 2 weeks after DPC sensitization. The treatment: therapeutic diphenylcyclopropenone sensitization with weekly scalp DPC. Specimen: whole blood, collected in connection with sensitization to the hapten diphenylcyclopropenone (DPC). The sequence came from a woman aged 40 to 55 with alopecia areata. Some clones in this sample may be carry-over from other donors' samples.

The CDR3 DNA sequence: TGTGCCAGCAGGGACAGGAGCCGCTCCTACAATGAGCAGTTCTTC. Residues: CASRDRSRSYNEQFF. This chain joins TRBV13 and TRBJ2-1, with 7 nucleotides matching TRBD1. This CDR3 spans 15 amino acids. The V segment lost 6 bases and the J segment 0 bases; nucleotides outside the gene matches: 5. Germline assignment: CDR1 PRHDT and CDR2 FYEKMQ (reference sequence).